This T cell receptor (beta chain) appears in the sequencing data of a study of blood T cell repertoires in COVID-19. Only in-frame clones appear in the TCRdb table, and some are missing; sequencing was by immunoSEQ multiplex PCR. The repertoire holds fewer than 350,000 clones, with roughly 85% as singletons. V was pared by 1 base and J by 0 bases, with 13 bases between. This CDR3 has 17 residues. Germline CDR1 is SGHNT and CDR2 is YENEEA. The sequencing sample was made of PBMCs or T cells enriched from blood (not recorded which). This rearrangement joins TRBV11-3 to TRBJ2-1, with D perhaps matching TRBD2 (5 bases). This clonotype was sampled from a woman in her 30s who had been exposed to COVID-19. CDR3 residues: CASSLVYSESSYNEQFF. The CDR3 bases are TGTGCCAGCAGCTTAGTCTATAGCGAGAGCTCCTACAATGAGCAGTTCTTC.